A single sample gave rise to the 20 T cell receptor beta chains below, sequenced in a study of blood T cell repertoires in COVID-19. Repertoires were generated with immunoSEQ multiplex PCR, while TCRdb's copy carries only in-frame clones and drops some. The table has over 300,000 clones, roughly 88% seen once. The sample was PBMCs or T cells enriched from blood (not recorded which). The receptor set was obtained from a woman between 25 and 40 years old with acute COVID-19.

The CDR3 loop reads CASSPAGAGPGTEAFF. The CDR3 DNA sequence: TGTGCCAGCAGCCCTGCGGGAGCAGGGCCGGGCACTGAAGCTTTCTTT. The chain carries TRBV11-1 and TRBJ1-1, with TRBD1 as a possible D gene (5 bases). There are 16 residues in the CDR3. The V end was cut by 5 bases, the J end by 4 bases, with 20 bases between. Germline lookup yields CDR1 SGHAT and CDR2 FQDESV (reference sequence).

In its sample, this clone was seen a few times. This rearrangement joins TRBV5-1 to TRBJ1-6; TRBD1 matches 10 bases. The junction had 4 bases not matched to a gene; V was cut back by 4 bases and J by 3 bases. This CDR3 spans 16 amino acids. CDR1 is SGHRS and CDR2 is YFSETQ in the germline V gene. This CDR3 reads CASSTGQGDYNSPLHF. In nucleotides, the CDR3 is TGCGCCAGCAGCACCGGACAGGGGGACTATAATTCACCCCTCCACTTT.

This clone was found once. This chain connects TRBV19 to TRBJ2-7; 7 bases are shared with TRBD2. This CDR3 has 15 amino acids. The V segment lost 0 bases and the J segment 2 bases; nucleotides outside the gene matches: 4. CDR1 is LNHDA and CDR2 is SQIVND in the germline V gene (reference sequence). DNA for the CDR3: TGTGCCAGTAGTATAGATGGGGGGGATACCTACGAGCAGTACTTC. Amino acid sequence: CASSIDGGDTYEQYF.

This clone showed up just once. The gene calls are TRBV4-1 and TRBJ1-3; 9 bases align to TRBD1. Losses at the gene ends were 0 bases for V and 3 bases for J; bases not matched to a gene: 6. The CDR3 covers 17 residues. CDR1 MGHRA and CDR2 YSYEKL come from the germline V gene. Written as DNA, the CDR3 is TGCGCCAGCAGCCAAGATGGGGGACAGGGACTTGGAAACACCATATATTTT. Translated, it gives CASSQDGGQGLGNTIYF.

This chain joins TRBV2 and TRBJ1-6; 8 nucleotides agree with TRBD1. Trimming at V came to 4 bases and at J to 10 bases, leaving 6 bases not matched to a gene. CDR1 is SNHLY and CDR2 is FYNNEI in the germline V gene. CDR3 length: 14 residues. Here the CDR3 reads CASSATGVRSPLHF. The CDR3 DNA sequence: TGTGCCAGCAGTGCGACAGGGGTACGGTCACCCCTCCACTTT.

The gene calls are TRBV9 and TRBJ2-7; 8 bases line up with TRBD1. Germline V gene data show CDR1 as SGDLS and CDR2 as YYNGEE. Germline trimming cut 4 bases from V and 3 bases from J; bases unmatched to any gene: 6. CDR3 size: 14 residues. The CDR3 coding sequence is TGTGCCAGCAGCCCCTCGACAGGGGACTACGAGCAGTACTTC. As protein: CASSPSTGDYEQYF.

The V call is TRBV9, the J call TRBJ2-1; 8 bases map to TRBD1. This CDR3 has 13 amino acids. The V gene's germline CDR1 is SGDLS and CDR2 YYNGEE. The junction had 8 bases not matched to a gene; V was cut back by 10 bases and J by 5 bases. The CDR3 nucleotides read TGTGCCTTCCCCAGGGGGCACCACAATGAGCAGTTCTTC. The encoded protein is CAFPRGHHNEQFF.

This chain joins TRBV6-1 and TRBJ1-5; perhaps TRBD1 as D (5 bases). Deletions cut 1 base from V and 12 bases from J, with 10 bases between. The germline gives CDR1 MNHNS, CDR2 SASEGT. The CDR3 is 12 residues long. CDR3 region: CASSEVPGLQHF. In DNA, the CDR3 is TGTGCCAGCAGTGAAGTCCCGGGACTCCAGCATTTT.

This chain links TRBV3-1 (or the pseudogene TRBV3-2) with TRBJ2-1; 9 bases fit TRBD2. J lost 5 bases, V lost 4 bases, and 6 bases had no gene match. Germline V lookup: CDR1 LGHDT, CDR2 YNNKEL (reference sequence). This CDR3 comprises 15 residues. The CDR3 sequence is CASSRRVAGDNEQFF. In nucleotides, the CDR3 is TGTGCCAGCAGCCGCCGGGTAGCGGGGGACAATGAGCAGTTCTTC.

This clone turned up a few times. This chain joins TRBV12-5 and TRBJ1-1, with a tentative D call TRBD1 (6 bases). CDR3 length: 15 residues. The V and J ends lost 2 bases and 4 bases respectively, with 14 bases between them. Germline CDR1 and CDR2: LGHNT and FRNRAP. The CDR3 is CASGLYPGAGTEAFF. The CDR3 bases are TGTGCTAGTGGTTTGTATCCAGGGGCAGGCACTGAAGCTTTCTTT.

The V and J genes are TRBV6-1 and TRBJ1-5; D ambiguous. V was cut by 2 bases and J by 1 base, with 6 bases left in between. This CDR3 is 14 amino acids long. The germline CDR1 and CDR2 sequences are MNHNS and SASEGT. CDR3 region: CASSERGSNQPQHF. CDR3 nucleotides: TGTGCCAGCAGTGAAAGAGGCAGCAATCAGCCCCAGCATTTT.

The rearrangement uses TRBV10-1 and TRBJ1-1, with D tentatively TRBD1 (6 bases). CDR1 is WNHNN and CDR2 is SYGVQD in the germline V gene (reference sequence). The length of the CDR3 is 14 residues. Trimming took off 4 bases at V and 1 base at J, with 10 bases between the two ends. CDR3 protein: CASSAQTGNTEAFF. The DNA for the CDR3 is TGCGCCAGCAGTGCCCAGACAGGGAACACTGAAGCTTTCTTT.

CDR3 nucleotides: TGCGCCAGCAGCCCGGGGGGCGTGGGCCAGCCCCAGCATTTT. Protein product: CASSPGGVGQPQHF. This chain uses TRBV5-1 with TRBJ1-5; D may be TRBD1 (6 bases). There are 14 residues in the CDR3. V lost 4 bases and J 7 bases, leaving 15 bases between the germline ends. Germline V CDR1 and CDR2: SGHRS, YFSETQ.

This chain links TRBV7-2 with TRBJ1-1; D not resolved. CDR3 length: 15 residues. Trimming removed 3 bases at V and 0 bases at J, with 11 bases between. Germline-derived CDR1 and CDR2 are SGHTA and FQGNSA. CDR3 bases: TGTGCCAGCAGCTTGCTACAACAGATGAACACTGAAGCTTTCTTT. Translated, it gives CASSLLQQMNTEAFF.

J is TRBJ2-2 and V is TRBV9; no reliable D call. V dropped 4 bases and J dropped 0 bases, with 10 bases sitting between them. The CDR3 is made up of 15 amino acids. Germline V gene lookup returns CDR1 SGDLS and CDR2 YYNGEE. This chain's CDR3 is CASSLDTTNTGELFF. As DNA, the CDR3 is TGTGCCAGCAGCCTAGACACTACGAACACCGGGGAGCTGTTTTTT.

The J gene is TRBJ1-6, the V gene TRBV18; 7 positions agree with TRBD1. Germline CDR1 reads KGHSH; CDR2 reads LQKENI. With 3 bases clipped from V and 9 bases from J, the junction kept 5 bases outside the gene matches. The CDR3 covers 14 residues. CDR3 region: CASSPAGGISPLHF. Here the CDR3 DNA reads TGTGCCAGCTCACCGGCAGGGGGGATTTCACCCCTCCACTTT.

The J gene is TRBJ1-2, the V gene TRBV29-1; 9 nucleotides agree with TRBD1. The V gene end was trimmed by 6 bases and the J gene end by 5 bases; junction bases not matched to a gene: 4. In germline, CDR1 is SQVTM, CDR2 ANQGSEA. The CDR3 totals 12 residues. CDR3 DNA: TGCAGCGTCGAACAGGGGGCATATGGCTACACCTTC. Its protein is CSVEQGAYGYTF.

The chain links TRBV27 to TRBJ1-6; 8 nucleotides line up with TRBD1. This CDR3 region has 12 residues. V was clipped by 8 bases and J by 8 bases; unmatched bases: 2. CDR1 is MNHEY and CDR2 is SMNVEV in the germline V gene (reference sequence). The CDR3 sequence: CASRQGHSPLHF. For the CDR3, the DNA is TGTGCCAGCCGACAGGGGCATTCACCCCTCCACTTT.

This chain connects TRBV2 to TRBJ1-5, with 7 bases matching TRBD1. CDR1 and CDR2 (germline): SNHLY, FYNNEI. The CDR3 has 15 residues. V dropped 4 bases and J dropped 1; count of bases not matched to a gene: 4. The CDR3 reads CASSGNRGSNQPQHF. Here the CDR3 DNA reads TGTGCCAGCAGTGGAAACAGGGGAAGCAATCAGCCCCAGCATTTT.

This chain links TRBV11-3 with TRBJ2-1; D possibly corresponds to TRBD1 (6 bases). Germline V gene sequence: CDR1 SGHNT, CDR2 YENEEA. This CDR3 comprises 16 residues. Trimming stripped 3 bases from V and 2 bases from J, with 14 bases between. This CDR3 is CASSFPRGRAYNEQFF. CDR3 sequence (DNA): TGTGCCAGCAGCTTCCCCAGGGGCAGGGCCTACAATGAGCAGTTCTTC.